This record covers a single TCR beta chain. The PCR was carried out with 60 Vbeta primers and 13 Jbeta primers. The protocol was immunoSEQ multiplex PCR, while the TCRdb copy is restricted to in-frame clones and leaves out a portion. The sample yields around 210,000 clones, around 78% seen once. This record comes from a study of cytomegalovirus exposure and HLA in healthy donors. CDR3 length: 17 amino acids. The V end lost 1 base, the J end lost 0 bases, and 12 bases lay between the germline ends. Looked up from germline, CDR1 is MGHRA and CDR2 is YSYEKL. The specimen sequenced was PBMCs. This receptor was identified in a boy between 10 and 17 years old in good health and CMV-seronegative. This chain links TRBV4-1 with TRBJ2-2, with unresolved D. Written as DNA, the CDR3 is TGCGCCAGCAGCCAAGTTTTTACTCTTCCGAACACCGGGGAGCTGTTTTTT. Translated, it gives CASSQVFTLPNTGELFF.